Listed below are T cell receptor beta chains from one sample, sequenced in a study of vaccination and CD4 T cells after COVID-19. TCRdb called the PCR reads again in MiXCR, with one record for every CDR3 protein. This sample has about 19,000 distinct CDR3 sequences, with around two fifths found just once. These receptors lack a known antigen. Sequencing was carried out using cultured CD4+ T cells from blood. The receptors here all came from a human donor with COVID-19. The CDR3 runs from the conserved cysteine through the conserved F or W. D genes are given only for firm matches. The listing skips clone size in some rows; elsewhere it reads once, few, many or a size class.

D gene: -
clone size: few
V gene: TRBV6-1
J gene: TRBJ1-2
CDR3 DNA: TGTGCCAGCAGTGAAGCCGCGGGAGTTAGCTACACCTTC
CDR3 protein: CASSEAAGVSYTF

D gene: -
clone size: few
V gene: TRBV7-9
J gene: TRBJ1-1
CDR3 DNA: TGTGCCAGCAGCTTACGGGGTGAATCTGAAGCTTTCTTT
CDR3 protein: CASSLRGESEAFF

D gene: TRBD1
clone size: few
V gene: TRBV27
J gene: TRBJ1-1
CDR3 DNA: TGTGCCAGCTGTAGGGGGCTGGGGAACACTGAAGCTTTCTTT
CDR3 protein: CASCRGLGNTEAFF

D gene: -
clone size: -
V gene: TRBV14
J gene: TRBJ1-5
CDR3 DNA: TGTGCCAGCAGCCAACTGGACAAAAATCAGCCCCAGCATTTT
CDR3 protein: CASSQLDKNQPQHF

D gene: TRBD2
clone size: -
V gene: TRBV7-2
J gene: TRBJ2-5
CDR3 DNA: TGTGCCAGCAGTTCCGGACTAGCGGGGGTTCAAGAGACCCAGTACTTC
CDR3 protein: CASSSGLAGVQETQYF

D gene: -
clone size: few
V gene: TRBV6-5
J gene: TRBJ1-2
CDR3 DNA: TGTGCCAGCAGTTACTCCCGAAACTATGGCTACACCTTC
CDR3 protein: CASSYSRNYGYTF

D gene: -
clone size: -
V gene: TRBV9
J gene: TRBJ1-1
CDR3 DNA: TGTGCCAGCAGCGGTGCCGGGGGGTTGAACACTGAAGCTTTCTTT
CDR3 protein: CASSGAGGLNTEAFF

D gene: TRBD1
clone size: -
V gene: TRBV27
J gene: TRBJ1-6
CDR3 DNA: TGTGCCAGCAGTCCTACCACGGGGACAGGGGGCGATTCACCCCCCCACTTT
CDR3 protein: CASSPTTGTGGDSPPHF

D gene: -
clone size: -
V gene: TRBV18
J gene: TRBJ2-3
CDR3 DNA: TGTGCCAGCTCACCCCTTGCGCAGGGGAACACAGATACGCAGTATTTT
CDR3 protein: CASSPLAQGNTDTQYF

D gene: TRBD2
clone size: -
V gene: TRBV2
J gene: TRBJ2-4
CDR3 DNA: TGTGCCAGCACCCCCCGGACTAGCGGGGGGAACATTCAGAACTTC
CDR3 protein: CASTPRTSGGNIQNF

D gene: -
clone size: -
V gene: TRBV11-1
J gene: TRBJ1-1
CDR3 DNA: TGTGCCAGCAGCTTAGTTGGCACTGAAGCTTTCTTT
CDR3 protein: CASSLVGTEAFF

D gene: TRBD2
clone size: -
V gene: TRBV11-3
J gene: TRBJ2-3
CDR3 DNA: TGTGCCAGCAGCTTAGGACCGGCGGGGGACACAGATACGCAGTATTTT
CDR3 protein: CASSLGPAGDTDTQYF

D gene: -
clone size: once
V gene: TRBV6-5
J gene: TRBJ2-4
CDR3 DNA: TGTGCCAGCAGTTCCGGACGGGGAAACATTCAGTACTTC
CDR3 protein: CASSSGRGNIQYF

D gene: TRBD1
clone size: few
V gene: TRBV19
J gene: TRBJ1-2
CDR3 DNA: TGTGCCAGTACTCTAACCCGGACAGGGACTGGACATGGCTACACCTTC
CDR3 protein: CASTLTRTGTGHGYTF

D gene: -
clone size: few
V gene: TRBV27
J gene: TRBJ1-1
CDR3 DNA: TGTGCCAGCAGTTTTTCCCCCTTAATGCCCGGACCGAAAGGGAGAGCTTTCTTT
CDR3 protein: CASSFSPLMPGPKGRAFF

D gene: -
clone size: -
V gene: TRBV11-2
J gene: TRBJ2-1
CDR3 DNA: TGTGCCGGTAGCCCGAACCGCAATGAGCAGTTCTTC
CDR3 protein: CAGSPNRNEQFF

D gene: -
clone size: few
V gene: TRBV20-1
J gene: TRBJ2-5
CDR3 DNA: TGCAGTGCTAGGCCTTCTGAGACCCAGTACTTC
CDR3 protein: CSARPSETQYF

D gene: -
clone size: few
V gene: TRBV27
J gene: TRBJ1-4
CDR3 DNA: TGTGCCAGCAGGGCAGTGAGGAACGATGAAAAACTGTTTTTT
CDR3 protein: CASRAVRNDEKLFF

D gene: -
clone size: few
V gene: TRBV6-1
J gene: TRBJ1-1
CDR3 DNA: TGTGCCAGCAGTGCGGGGGTCGGCACTGAAGCTTTCTTT
CDR3 protein: CASSAGVGTEAFF

D gene: -
clone size: few
V gene: TRBV7-2
J gene: TRBJ2-2
CDR3 DNA: TGTGCCAGCAGCGGACACGGGGCTCTTGGCACCGGGGAGCTGTTTTTT
CDR3 protein: CASSGHGALGTGELFF

D gene: TRBD1
clone size: medium-sized
V gene: TRBV7-6
J gene: TRBJ2-7
CDR3 DNA: TGTGCCAGCAGCTCAAATCCGGGACAGGGGGCGCGCGAGCAGTACTTC
CDR3 protein: CASSSNPGQGAREQYF

D gene: -
clone size: -
V gene: TRBV28
J gene: TRBJ1-5
CDR3 DNA: TGTGCCAGCAATGGGGTGGATCAGCCCCAGCATTTT
CDR3 protein: CASNGVDQPQHF

D gene: -
clone size: few
V gene: TRBV2
J gene: TRBJ2-2
CDR3 DNA: TGTGCCAGCAGTGTGGGCAACGGGGAGCTGTTTTTT
CDR3 protein: CASSVGNGELFF

D gene: TRBD2
clone size: few
V gene: TRBV7-2
J gene: TRBJ2-5
CDR3 DNA: TGTGCCAGCAGCTTAGTAGCTAGCGGGGGGTATAGAGAGACCCAGTACTTC
CDR3 protein: CASSLVASGGYRETQYF

D gene: -
clone size: -
V gene: TRBV7-8
J gene: TRBJ2-4
CDR3 DNA: TGTGCCAGCACCCCACAGGGAAGTTCGACCATTCAGTACTTC
CDR3 protein: CASTPQGSSTIQYF

D gene: -
clone size: -
V gene: TRBV28
J gene: TRBJ1-2
CDR3 DNA: TGTGCCAGCAGTTTGACAAGATTACGAGGGGTCTATGGCTACACCTTC
CDR3 protein: CASSLTRLRGVYGYTF

D gene: TRBD1
clone size: -
V gene: TRBV4-1
J gene: TRBJ1-3
CDR3 DNA: TGCGCCAGCAGCCAAGGCGCTCAGGGGGAACTTCAAAACACCATATATTTT
CDR3 protein: CASSQGAQGELQNTIYF

D gene: -
clone size: -
V gene: TRBV5-8
J gene: TRBJ1-2
CDR3 DNA: TGTGCCAGCAGCCCGCAGGGGCTAAGGGGTGGCTACACCTTC
CDR3 protein: CASSPQGLRGGYTF

D gene: -
clone size: -
V gene: TRBV6-1
J gene: TRBJ1-1
CDR3 DNA: TGTGCCAGCATCCGGGCCACTGAAGCTTTCTTT
CDR3 protein: CASIRATEAFF

D gene: -
clone size: -
V gene: TRBV20-1
J gene: TRBJ2-7
CDR3 DNA: TGCAGTGCTCAGACAGGAAGGGGGAACGAGCAGTACTTC
CDR3 protein: CSAQTGRGNEQYF

D gene: TRBD2
clone size: few
V gene: TRBV27
J gene: TRBJ2-7
CDR3 DNA: TGTGCCAGCAGTCGACGGACTAGCGGGGGCCGGGGTCGTTACGAGCAGTACTTC
CDR3 protein: CASSRRTSGGRGRYEQYF

D gene: TRBD1
clone size: few
V gene: TRBV20-1
J gene: TRBJ2-7
CDR3 DNA: TGCAGTGCTAGAGTGTCAGGACAGGTCCGTTACGAGCAGTACTTC
CDR3 protein: CSARVSGQVRYEQYF

D gene: -
clone size: -
V gene: TRBV2
J gene: TRBJ2-7
CDR3 DNA: TGTGCCAGCAGTGAGCGAGGTTCGCAGTACTTC
CDR3 protein: CASSERGSQYF

D gene: -
clone size: -
V gene: TRBV5-1
J gene: TRBJ1-2
CDR3 DNA: TGCGCCAGCAGCGCGACGAATAGGTTCTATGGCTACACCTTC
CDR3 protein: CASSATNRFYGYTF

D gene: TRBD1
clone size: few
V gene: TRBV27
J gene: TRBJ2-6
CDR3 DNA: TGTGCCAGCAGTTTCAGTAGGACAGGGGGGGCCAACGTCCTGACTTTC
CDR3 protein: CASSFSRTGGANVLTF

D gene: -
clone size: -
V gene: TRBV20-1
J gene: TRBJ1-3
CDR3 DNA: TGCAGTGCAACGCAGGGAGGGGGCTCTGGAAACACCATATATTTT
CDR3 protein: CSATQGGGSGNTIYF

D gene: TRBD1
clone size: few
V gene: TRBV7-6
J gene: TRBJ1-6
CDR3 DNA: TGTGCCAGCAGCTTAGGGGGCGGGACAGGGGATTCACCCCTCCACTTT
CDR3 protein: CASSLGGGTGDSPLHF

D gene: TRBD1
clone size: -
V gene: TRBV2
J gene: TRBJ2-3
CDR3 DNA: TGTGCCAGTATTAGACAGGGACATTCAGATACGCAGTATTTT
CDR3 protein: CASIRQGHSDTQYF

D gene: TRBD1
clone size: -
V gene: TRBV7-9
J gene: TRBJ1-1
CDR3 DNA: TGTGCCAGCAGCGCCCGACAGGGTAACACTGAAGCTTTCTTT
CDR3 protein: CASSARQGNTEAFF

D gene: -
clone size: few
V gene: TRBV15
J gene: TRBJ2-5
CDR3 DNA: TGTGCCACCTGCAACTTGACTAGAAGTGAGACCCAGTACTTC
CDR3 protein: CATCNLTRSETQYF

D gene: TRBD1
clone size: few
V gene: TRBV2
J gene: TRBJ1-5
CDR3 DNA: TGTGCCAGCAGTGACCCGGGACAGGGGGTAAGCAATCAGCCCCAGCATTTT
CDR3 protein: CASSDPGQGVSNQPQHF

D gene: TRBD1
clone size: few
V gene: TRBV24-1
J gene: TRBJ2-2
CDR3 DNA: TGTGCCACCAGTGATCCCTCCGGACAGGGGAGGGACACCGGGGAGCTGTTTTTT
CDR3 protein: CATSDPSGQGRDTGELFF

D gene: -
clone size: -
V gene: TRBV2
J gene: TRBJ2-1
CDR3 DNA: TGTGCCACCAAGGGGGGGGGGCTCTACAATGAGCAGTTCTTC
CDR3 protein: CATKGGGLYNEQFF

D gene: -
clone size: -
V gene: TRBV20-1
J gene: TRBJ1-2
CDR3 DNA: TGCAGTGCAGCCCCACCAAACTATGGCTACACCTTC
CDR3 protein: CSAAPPNYGYTF

D gene: -
clone size: -
V gene: TRBV7-6
J gene: TRBJ1-1
CDR3 DNA: TGTGCCAGCAGCTCGATAACAGGAGCTAACACTGAAGCTTTCTTT
CDR3 protein: CASSSITGANTEAFF

D gene: -
clone size: few
V gene: TRBV11-2
J gene: TRBJ2-5
CDR3 DNA: TGTGCCAGCAGCTTTCGTTTTACGGAGACCCAGTACTTC
CDR3 protein: CASSFRFTETQYF

D gene: TRBD1
clone size: few
V gene: TRBV7-9
J gene: TRBJ2-7
CDR3 DNA: TGTGCCAGCAGCGTGGGGACAGGGGGTGCCTCGAGTGAGCAGTACTTC
CDR3 protein: CASSVGTGGASSEQYF

D gene: TRBD1
clone size: -
V gene: TRBV29-1
J gene: TRBJ1-2
CDR3 DNA: TGCAGCGTATCAGACAGGGGGCCGGGTGGCTACACCTTC
CDR3 protein: CSVSDRGPGGYTF

D gene: TRBD1
clone size: -
V gene: TRBV20-1
J gene: TRBJ2-7
CDR3 DNA: TGCAGTGCTAGAGATTGGGACAGGCGGAGCTCCTACGAGCAGTACTTC
CDR3 protein: CSARDWDRRSSYEQYF

D gene: TRBD2
clone size: -
V gene: TRBV6-4
J gene: TRBJ2-3
CDR3 DNA: TGTGCCAGCAGTGACTCGACTAGCGGGGGGGCAGATACGCAGTATTTT
CDR3 protein: CASSDSTSGGADTQYF